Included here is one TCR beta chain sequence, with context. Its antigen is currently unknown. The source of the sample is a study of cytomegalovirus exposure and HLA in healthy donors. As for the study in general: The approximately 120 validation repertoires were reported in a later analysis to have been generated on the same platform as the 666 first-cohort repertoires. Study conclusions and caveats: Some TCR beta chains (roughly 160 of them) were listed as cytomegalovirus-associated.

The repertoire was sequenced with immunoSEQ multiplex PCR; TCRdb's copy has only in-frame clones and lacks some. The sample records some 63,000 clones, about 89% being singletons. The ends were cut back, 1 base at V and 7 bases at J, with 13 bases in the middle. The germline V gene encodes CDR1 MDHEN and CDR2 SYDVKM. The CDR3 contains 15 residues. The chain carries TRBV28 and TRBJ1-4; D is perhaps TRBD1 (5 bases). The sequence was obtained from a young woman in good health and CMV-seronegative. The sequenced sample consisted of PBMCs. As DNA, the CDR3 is TGTGCCAGCAGTTTATCATTCAGGGTGGGTGAAAAACTGTTTTTT. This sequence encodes CASSLSFRVGEKLFF.